This entry describes one TCR beta chain. Per the study methods: Reference gene primers were amplified, and this amplification served to estimate nucleated cell counts. Assay used: immunoSEQ multiplex PCR; TCRdb lists only in-frame clones, some missing. D and trimming were read from the DNA, whereas the V and J calls and clone size are those reported in that table. The profile shows about 310,000 clones, 87% of them singletons. The data stem from a study of blood T cell repertoires in COVID-19. The overall study: COVID-19 samples from acute and convalescent phases originated in the United States, Italy and Spain. Sources were T cells, B-cell-depleted T cells, or PBMCs; the material itself was cDNA or gDNA.

The receptor comes from a man younger than 35 with active or convalescent COVID-19. The source material was peripheral blood.

The CDR3 loop reads CASSLVWGDIQYF. In nucleotides, the CDR3 is TGTGCCAGCAGCTTAGTATGGGGGGACATTCAGTACTTC. V is TRBV11-3 and J is TRBJ2-4; weak D call: TRBD2 (6 bases). Trimming cost V 1 base and J 8 bases, with 9 bases left between them. This CDR3 spans 13 amino acids. Germline V CDR1 and CDR2: SGHNT, YENEEA.